The text below deals with one T cell receptor beta chain. In building TCR beta libraries, iRepertoire HTBI primers were used together with Arm-PCR of CDR3 regions. TCRdb called the multiplex PCR reads again in MiXCR, with one record for every CDR3 protein. This table has more than 400,000 distinct CDR3 sequences, 15% to 20% appearing once. The sample originates from a study of regulatory T cells in long-lasting Graves disease. As to time point: newly diagnosed GD, antithyroid drugs for less than 3 months. The TCR library used RNA extracted from PBMCs. In addition, the sample was reused for a study of T cells in Graves' hyperthyroidism and ophthalmopathy. That report notes: Diagnoses were made from clinical symptoms, serum measures (thyroxine and TRAb), thyroid ultrasound and orbital computed tomography.

The sequencing here drew on peripheral blood mononuclear cells (PBMCs), taken at new diagnosis, from a patient treated with antithyroid drugs. The sequence was obtained from a woman in her thirties with Graves disease.

The CDR3 DNA sequence: TGTGCCAGCAGTGATAAGGGACAGGGGCGCCACAATGAGCAGTTCTTC. This codes for CASSDKGQGRHNEQFF. This chain joins TRBV6-1 and TRBJ2-1; TRBD1 aligns across 10 bases. The V gene's germline CDR1 is MNHNS and CDR2 SASEGT. This CDR3 is 16 amino acids long. V shed 3 bases and J 5 bases; nucleotides not matched to a gene: 7.